Listed below are T cell receptor beta chains from one sample, sequenced in a study of beta chain features in type 1 diabetes. Assay used: immunoSEQ multiplex PCR; TCRdb lists only in-frame clones, some missing. The data hold under 400,000 clones, with approximately 12% observed a single time. Source material: naive CD4+ T cells from blood. The receptors shown here come from a woman aged 18-29 years with type 1 diabetes. Each CDR3 is given with its conserved first and last residue. Fields, in order: V gene, D gene, clone size, J gene, CDR3 protein, CDR3 DNA. The D gene is left open where the match is weak. Some rows have no size entry. The others give once, few or many, or a class for an expanded clone.

TRBV18	.	few	TRBJ1-1	CATREGNTEAFF	TGTGCCACCCGTGAGGGGAACACTGAAGCTTTCTTT
TRBV4-3	TRBD1	.	TRBJ1-1	CASSQEGGTGDRAFF	TGCGCCAGCAGCCAAGAGGGTGGGACAGGTGATAGGGCTTTCTTT
TRBV29-1	.	few	TRBJ2-3	CSVEGPPDTQYF	TGCAGCGTTGAAGGGCCCCCAGATACGCAGTATTTT
TRBV7-3	.	few	TRBJ2-1	CASSLNPTSRYNEQFF	TGTGCCAGCAGCTTAAACCCCACTAGCAGATACAATGAGCAGTTCTTC
TRBV4-3	.	.	TRBJ1-6	CASSQEVPGSSYNSPLHF	TGCGCCAGCAGCCAAGAAGTTCCGGGGAGCTCCTATAATTCACCCCTCCACTTT
TRBV5-1	TRBD1	.	TRBJ2-3	CASKTGAGTDTQYF	TGCGCCAGCAAGACAGGGGCTGGCACAGATACGCAGTATTTT
TRBV7-2	.	.	TRBJ1-1	CASSRTENTEAFF	TGTGCCAGCAGCCGAACAGAGAACACTGAAGCTTTCTTT
TRBV7-9	.	.	TRBJ1-1	CASSLGSGNTEAFF	TGTGCCAGCAGCTTAGGGTCAGGGAACACTGAAGCTTTCTTT
TRBV7-2	.	.	TRBJ2-1	CASSLEVSYSEQFF	TGTGCCAGCAGCTTAGAAGTCTCTTACAGTGAGCAGTTCTTC
TRBV25-1	.	few	TRBJ2-3	CASQTSTDTQYF	TGTGCCAGCCAGACTAGCACAGATACGCAGTATTTT
TRBV29-1	.	.	TRBJ1-1	CSVEAQVNTEAFF	TGCAGCGTTGAGGCCCAGGTAAACACTGAAGCTTTCTTT
TRBV5-4	TRBD1	once	TRBJ2-2	CASSLGTGTTGELFF	TGTGCCAGCAGCTTAGGGACAGGGACCACCGGGGAGCTGTTTTTT
TRBV5-6	.	few	TRBJ2-3	CASSLSSTDTQYF	TGTGCCAGCAGCCTGTCTAGCACAGATACGCAGTATTTT
TRBV12-5	.	.	TRBJ1-4	CASGPPGVNEKLFF	TGTGCTAGTGGGCCTCCGGGAGTTAATGAAAAACTGTTTTTT
TRBV2	TRBD1	few	TRBJ2-1	CASNEQGAELNEQFF	TGTGCCAGCAACGAACAGGGGGCGGAACTCAATGAGCAGTTCTTC
TRBV30	.	.	TRBJ1-5	CAWSVRAGQPQHF	TGTGCCTGGAGTGTCAGGGCAGGTCAGCCCCAGCATTTT
TRBV7-7	.	few	TRBJ2-2	CASSLALGLVGELFF	TGTGCTAGCAGCTTAGCTCTAGGACTCGTTGGGGAGCTGTTTTTT
TRBV28	TRBD1	.	TRBJ2-5	CASSPTGQGLETQYF	TGTGCCAGCAGTCCGACCGGACAGGGGCTTGAGACCCAGTACTTC
TRBV20-1	.	.	TRBJ2-5	CSGGGVETQYF	TGCAGTGGCGGGGGCGTAGAGACCCAGTACTTC
TRBV7-8	.	.	TRBJ1-1	CASSSRDSGRGTEAFF	TGTGCCAGCAGCTCCCGGGACTCCGGGCGTGGGACTGAAGCTTTCTTT
TRBV6-5	TRBD1	few	TRBJ1-1	CASSYSGTVTEAFF	TGTGCCAGCAGTTACTCGGGGACAGTCACTGAAGCTTTCTTT
TRBV19	.	.	TRBJ2-1	CASSPGLFF	TGTGCCAGTAGTCCAGGACTTTTCTTC
TRBV29-1	.	.	TRBJ2-3	CSVEGSTDTQYF	TGCAGCGTTGAGGGCAGCACAGATACGCAGTATTTT
TRBV29-1	TRBD2	few	TRBJ2-5	CSVLWGGGASGRKETQYF	TGCAGCGTCCTTTGGGGTGGAGGGGCTAGCGGGAGGAAAGAGACCCAGTACTTC
TRBV28	.	few	TRBJ2-3	CASNQIGAYSTDTQYF	TGTGCCAGCAACCAGATTGGGGCTTACAGCACAGATACGCAGTATTTT
TRBV2	TRBD1	.	TRBJ1-2	CASSNTGVSGYTF	TGTGCCAGCAGTAACACAGGGGTTAGTGGCTACACCTTC